These 12 T cell receptor beta chains came from one sample sequenced in a study of beta chain features in type 1 diabetes. No antigen is known for these receptors. Study-wide findings and caveats: TCRB CDR3s were moderately but significantly shorter in Type 1 diabetes patients in all four CD4+ subsets.

Sequenced material consisted of expressed TCRB transcripts (all of the isolated RNA was reverse transcribed). The data were produced by immunoSEQ multiplex PCR, yet TCRdb's version contains in-frame clones alone and is incomplete. This repertoire shows hundreds of thousands of clones, roughly an eighth found once; its top ten account for 0.04%. The specimen was naive CD4+ T cells from blood. All receptors derive from a man in his late teens or twenties with type 1 diabetes.

This clone was detected a few times. J is TRBJ2-2 and V is TRBV30, with D possibly matching TRBD2 (6 bases). V lost 4 bases, J lost 7 bases, and 13 bases lay in between. From germline, CDR1 is GTSNPN and CDR2 SVGIG (reference sequence). The CDR3 spans 13 residues. In DNA, the CDR3 is TGTGCCTGGAACGGGAGATTGGGCGGGGAGCTGTTTTTT. It translates to CAWNGRLGGELFF. The full variable domain, with the rest looked up from reference TRBV30 and TRBJ2-2, is SQTIHQWPATLVQPVGSPLSLECTVEGTSNPNLYWYRQAAGRGLQLLFYSVGIGQISSEVPQNLSASRPQDRQFILSSKKLLLSDSGFYLCAWNGRLGGELFFGEGSRLTVL.

The chain employs TRBV7-9 and TRBJ2-1; the match to TRBD2 covers 11 bases. J lost 0 bases, V lost 3 bases, and 7 bases had no gene match. CDR3 length equals 18 residues. The germline gives CDR1 SEHNR, CDR2 FQNEAQ (reference sequence). The chain's CDR3 is CASSFPTSGMNSYNEQFF. The CDR3 DNA follows: TGTGCCAGCAGCTTCCCGACTAGCGGGATGAACTCCTACAATGAGCAGTTCTTC.

The genes are TRBV30 and TRBJ1-2; D gene unclear. Germline CDR1 and CDR2: GTSNPN and SVGIG (reference sequence). V was pared by 4 bases and J by 8 bases, with 14 bases between. The CDR3 sequence is 12 residues long. The chain's CDR3 is CAWNASPGGYTF. For the CDR3, the DNA is TGTGCCTGGAACGCTAGCCCGGGCGGCTACACCTTC.

This clone has just a few counts. The V call is TRBV5-1, the J call TRBJ2-1; D could derive from TRBD1 or TRBD2 (7 bases each). Trimming removed 3 bases at V and 6 bases at J, with 13 bases between. This CDR3 contains 14 residues. CDR1 SGHRS and CDR2 YFSETQ come from the germline V gene. The DNA of the CDR3 is TGCGCCAGCAGCTCGACAGGGACTACCAATGAGCAGTTCTTC. Its protein is CASSSTGTTNEQFF.

This chain's CDR3 is CAWSVTEKQPQHF. DNA of the CDR3: TGTGCCTGGAGTGTGACAGAAAAACAGCCCCAGCATTTT. The chain combines TRBV30 with TRBJ1-5; maybe TRBD1 (5 bases). The CDR3 contains 13 residues. The germline V gene encodes CDR1 GTSNPN and CDR2 SVGIG (reference sequence). The ends were cut back, 0 bases at V and 7 bases at J, with 10 bases in the middle.

This clone was detected only a few times. This chain links TRBV29-1 with TRBJ1-3; D not certain. Germline V lookup: CDR1 SQVTM, CDR2 ANQGSEA. V was trimmed by 4 bases and J by 0 bases, leaving 13 bases between them. This CDR3 has 15 amino acids. Written as DNA, the CDR3 is TGCAGCGTTGCATGGCAGGCGAGCTCTGGAAACACCATATATTTT. Encoded protein: CSVAWQASSGNTIYF.

The chain carries TRBV6-5 and TRBJ1-2; no firm D call. The CDR3 is 14 amino acids. Per germline, CDR1 MNHEY and CDR2 SVGAGI. The ends were cut back, 5 bases at V and 8 bases at J, with 18 bases in the middle. Here the CDR3 DNA reads TGTGCCAGCAGTCCTAGGCCCACGGGGTCGGGCTACACCTTC. It translates to CASSPRPTGSGYTF.

This clone has a handful of counts. The gene calls are TRBV10-3 and TRBJ1-1, with D uncertain. Trimming shortened V by 1 base and J by 7 bases, and 10 bases separated the two germline ends. CDR1 and CDR2 (germline): ENHRY, SYGVKD. The CDR3 loop spans 13 amino acids. The CDR3 is CAISELLTLEAFF. CDR3 coding DNA: TGTGCCATCAGTGAGTTACTGACACTTGAAGCTTTCTTT.

In this sample, this clone turned up a few times. The chain recombines TRBV6-5 with TRBJ2-3; 9 positions agree with TRBD2. Germline CDR1 is MNHEY and CDR2 is SVGAGI. V was clipped by 10 bases and J by 4 bases; unmatched bases: 9. CDR3 length: 14 amino acids. CDR3 residues: CATVPAGGADTQYF. The CDR3 DNA reads TGTGCCACCGTCCCGGCGGGGGGGGCAGATACGCAGTATTTT.

V and J are TRBV10-3 and TRBJ2-5, with 9 bases matching TRBD2. The germline V gene has CDR1 ENHRY and CDR2 SYGVKD. Unmatched junction bases numbered 3, after V lost 8 bases and J lost 2 bases. This CDR3 region has 13 residues. The CDR3 DNA is TGTGCCATCGCGGGGGGGCTACAAGAGACCCAGTACTTC. It codes for CAIAGGLQETQYF.

The J gene is TRBJ2-5, the V gene TRBV6-4, with D possibly being TRBD2 (5 bases). Germline V gives CDR1 MRHNA, CDR2 SNTAGT. The CDR3 is made up of 18 amino acids. Trimming removed 0 bases at V and 1 base at J, with 18 bases between. CDR3 sequence reads: CASSDSNSPMGAQETQYF. The CDR3 region has the DNA TGTGCCAGCAGTGACTCTAATTCTCCAATGGGAGCCCAAGAGACCCAGTACTTC.

The sample holds a few counts of this clone. The V and J genes are TRBV9 and TRBJ2-4; 9 positions agree with TRBD2. The CDR3 is made up of 18 amino acids. Germline V CDR1 and CDR2: SGDLS, YYNGEE. J was trimmed by 3 bases and V by 3 bases; bases with no gene match: 13. CDR3 bases: TGTGCCAGCAGCGGCGGGAGGGACCCTAGCGTAGTCAAAAACATTCAGTACTTC. Translating it yields CASSGGRDPSVVKNIQYF.